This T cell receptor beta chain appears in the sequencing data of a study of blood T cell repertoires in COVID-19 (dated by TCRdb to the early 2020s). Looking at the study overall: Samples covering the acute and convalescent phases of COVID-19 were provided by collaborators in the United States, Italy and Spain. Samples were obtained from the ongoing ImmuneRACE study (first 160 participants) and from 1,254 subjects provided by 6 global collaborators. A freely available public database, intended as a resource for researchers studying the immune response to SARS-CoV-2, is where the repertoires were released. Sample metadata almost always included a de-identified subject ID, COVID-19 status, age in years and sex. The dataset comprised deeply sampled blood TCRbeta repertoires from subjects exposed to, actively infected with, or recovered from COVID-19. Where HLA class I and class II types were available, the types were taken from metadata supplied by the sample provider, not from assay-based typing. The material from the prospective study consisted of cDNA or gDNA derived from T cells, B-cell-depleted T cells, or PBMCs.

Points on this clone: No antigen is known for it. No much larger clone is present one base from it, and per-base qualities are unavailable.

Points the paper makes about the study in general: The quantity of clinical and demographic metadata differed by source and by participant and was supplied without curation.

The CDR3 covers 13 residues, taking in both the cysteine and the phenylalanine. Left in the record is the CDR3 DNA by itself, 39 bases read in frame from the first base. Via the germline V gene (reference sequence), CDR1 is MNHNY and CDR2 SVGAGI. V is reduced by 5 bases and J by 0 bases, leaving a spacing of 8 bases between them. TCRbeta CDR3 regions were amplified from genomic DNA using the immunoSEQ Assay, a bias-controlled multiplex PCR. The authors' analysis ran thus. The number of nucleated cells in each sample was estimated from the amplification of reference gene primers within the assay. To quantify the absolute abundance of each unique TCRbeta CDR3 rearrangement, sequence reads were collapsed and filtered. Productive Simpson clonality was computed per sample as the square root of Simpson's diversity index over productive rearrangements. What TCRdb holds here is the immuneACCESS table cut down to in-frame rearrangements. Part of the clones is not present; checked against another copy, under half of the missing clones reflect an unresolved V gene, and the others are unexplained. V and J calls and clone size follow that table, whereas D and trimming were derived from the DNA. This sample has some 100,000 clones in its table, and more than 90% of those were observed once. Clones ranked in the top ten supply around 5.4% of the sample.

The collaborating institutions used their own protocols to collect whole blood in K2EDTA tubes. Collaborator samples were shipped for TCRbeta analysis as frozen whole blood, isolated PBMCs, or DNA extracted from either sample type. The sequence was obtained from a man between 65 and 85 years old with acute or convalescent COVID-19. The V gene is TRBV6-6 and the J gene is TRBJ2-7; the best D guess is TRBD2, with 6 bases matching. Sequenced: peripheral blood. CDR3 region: CASSGRGSYEQYF. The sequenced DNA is TGTGCCAGCAGTGGGCGGGGCTCCTACGAGCAGTACTTC.